This T cell receptor (beta chain) was sequenced during a study of T-cell reconstitution after alpha-beta-depleted transplantation in children. Preparation of the TCRbeta library involved a method that used unique molecular identifiers. MiXCR, applied by TCRdb to the PCR reads, yields one record per CDR3 protein. The table lists about a million distinct CDR3 sequences, under 30% of them singletons. CDR1 is DFQATT, CDR2 SNEGSKA, per germline (reference sequence). Trimming left V 4 bases short and J 2 bases short, with 15 bases between. The CDR3 totals 14 residues. This clonotype was counted a few times. Its target is not known. Study-wide points: Certain patients had high TCRbeta diversity at day 60, and it came from recipient T cells and thymic progenitors that survived. Several hundred expanded graft clones reportedly gave rise to the alpha-beta T cells present about two months after transplant. After one year, T-cell counts and TCRbeta diversity mostly came from new T cells.

This sample comprised PBMCs, mostly from graft donor cells, obtained 360 days after TCRalphabeta/CD19-depleted stem cell transplant. The receptor's source is a boy younger than two who had a stem cell transplant for SCID, so the T cells may come from the graft donor. V usage is TRBV20-1 and J usage is TRBJ2-7; D perhaps matches TRBD1 (5 bases). The chain's CDR3 is CSATLVDSTYEQYF. CDR3 sequence (DNA): TGCAGTGCTACACTGGTCGACAGTACCTACGAGCAGTACTTC.